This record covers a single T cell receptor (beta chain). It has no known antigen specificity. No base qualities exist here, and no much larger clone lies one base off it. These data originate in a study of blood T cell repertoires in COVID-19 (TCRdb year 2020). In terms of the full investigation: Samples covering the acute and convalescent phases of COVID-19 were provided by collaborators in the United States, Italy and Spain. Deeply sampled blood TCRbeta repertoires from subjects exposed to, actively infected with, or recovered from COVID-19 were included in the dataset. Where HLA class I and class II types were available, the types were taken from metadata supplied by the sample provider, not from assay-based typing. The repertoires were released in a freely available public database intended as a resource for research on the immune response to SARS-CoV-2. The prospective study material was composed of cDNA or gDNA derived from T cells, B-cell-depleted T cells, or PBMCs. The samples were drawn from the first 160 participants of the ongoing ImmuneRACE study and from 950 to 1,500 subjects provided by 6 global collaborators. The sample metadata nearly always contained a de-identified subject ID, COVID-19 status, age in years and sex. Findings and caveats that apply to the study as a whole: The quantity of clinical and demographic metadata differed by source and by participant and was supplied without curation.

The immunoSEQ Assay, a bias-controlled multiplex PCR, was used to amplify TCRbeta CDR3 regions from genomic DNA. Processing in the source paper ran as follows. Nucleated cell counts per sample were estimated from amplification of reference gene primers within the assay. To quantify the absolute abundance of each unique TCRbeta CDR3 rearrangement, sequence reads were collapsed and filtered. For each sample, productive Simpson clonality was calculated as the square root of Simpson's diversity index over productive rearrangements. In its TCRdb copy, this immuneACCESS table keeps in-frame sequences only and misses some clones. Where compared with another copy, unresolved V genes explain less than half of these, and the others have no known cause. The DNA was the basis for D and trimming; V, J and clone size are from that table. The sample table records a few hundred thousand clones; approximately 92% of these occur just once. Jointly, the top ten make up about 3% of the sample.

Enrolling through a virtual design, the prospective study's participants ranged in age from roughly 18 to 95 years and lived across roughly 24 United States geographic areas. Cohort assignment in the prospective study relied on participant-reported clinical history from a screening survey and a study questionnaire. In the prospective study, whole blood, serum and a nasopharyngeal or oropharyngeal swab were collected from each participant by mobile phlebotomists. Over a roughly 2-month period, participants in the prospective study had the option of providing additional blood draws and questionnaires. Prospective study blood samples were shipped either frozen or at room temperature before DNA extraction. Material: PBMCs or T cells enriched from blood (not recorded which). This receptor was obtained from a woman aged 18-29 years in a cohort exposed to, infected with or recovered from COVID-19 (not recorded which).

The CDR3 region: CASSFGGRNGDEQFF. The sequence in DNA is TGCGCCAGCAGCTTCGGCGGGAGGAACGGGGATGAGCAGTTCTTC. The chain is encoded by TRBV5-1 joined to TRBJ2-1; TRBD2 agrees with 8 junctional bases. From the cysteine up to the phenylalanine, the CDR3 has a length of 15 residues. Here the CDR3 DNA is all that survives: 45 bases in frame from base 1. V and J are trimmed by 2 bases and 8 bases, and the gene matches miss 9 bases of the junction. According to the germline V gene, CDR1 reads SGHRS and CDR2 reads YFSETQ.